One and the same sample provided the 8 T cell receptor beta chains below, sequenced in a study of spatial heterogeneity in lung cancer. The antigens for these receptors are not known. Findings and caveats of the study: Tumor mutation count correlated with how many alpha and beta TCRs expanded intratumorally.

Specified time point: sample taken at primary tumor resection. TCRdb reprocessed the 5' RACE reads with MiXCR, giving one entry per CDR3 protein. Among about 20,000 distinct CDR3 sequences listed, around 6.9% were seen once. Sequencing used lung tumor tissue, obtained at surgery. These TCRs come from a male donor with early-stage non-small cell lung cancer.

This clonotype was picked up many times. The CDR3 bases are TGTGCCAGCAGTTTTGAACAGGGGCTAGGTGGTATCTCTGGAAACACCATATATTTT. Translated: CASSFEQGLGGISGNTIYF. The chain couples TRBV12-3 or TRBV12-4 to TRBJ1-3; 7 nucleotides align to TRBD1. Trimming cost V 3 bases and J 0 bases; bases outside gene matches: 14. The CDR3 has 19 residues.

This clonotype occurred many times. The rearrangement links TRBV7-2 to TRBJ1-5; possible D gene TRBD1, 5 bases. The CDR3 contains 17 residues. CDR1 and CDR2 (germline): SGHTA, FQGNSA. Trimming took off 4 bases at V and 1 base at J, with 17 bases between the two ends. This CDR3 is CASSWTTMGASNQPQHF. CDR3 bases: TGTGCCAGCAGCTGGACAACAATGGGCGCGAGCAATCAGCCCCAGCATTTT.

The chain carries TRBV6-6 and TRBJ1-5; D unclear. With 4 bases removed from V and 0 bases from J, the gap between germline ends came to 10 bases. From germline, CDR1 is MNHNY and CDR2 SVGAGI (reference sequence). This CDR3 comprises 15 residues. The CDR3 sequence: CASSSPVHSNQPQHF. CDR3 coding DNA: TGTGCCAGCAGTTCCCCTGTTCATAGCAATCAGCCCCAGCATTTT.

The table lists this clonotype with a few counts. The CDR3 here is CASSIARGISYNEQFF. The CDR3 DNA sequence: TGTGCCAGTAGTATAGCCCGGGGAATTTCCTACAATGAGCAGTTCTTC. The V gene is TRBV19, the J gene TRBJ2-1; perhaps TRBD2 as D (5 bases). Germline V gene lookup returns CDR1 LNHDA and CDR2 SQIVND (reference sequence). There are 16 residues in the CDR3. With 1 base removed from V and 1 base from J, the gap between germline ends came to 11 bases. Drawing the rest from reference TRBV19 and TRBJ2-1, the complete variable domain is DGGITQSPKYLFRKEGQNVTLSCEQNLNHDAMYWYRQDPGQGLRLIYYSQIVNDFQKGDIAEGYSVSREKKESFPLTVTSAQKNPTAFYLCASSIARGISYNEQFFGPGTRLTVL.

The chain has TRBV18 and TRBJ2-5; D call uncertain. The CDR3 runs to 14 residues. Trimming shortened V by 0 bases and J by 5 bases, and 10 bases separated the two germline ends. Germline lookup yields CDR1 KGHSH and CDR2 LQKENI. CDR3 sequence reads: CASSPPGESETQYF. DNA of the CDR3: TGTGCCAGCTCACCACCCGGTGAGAGTGAGACCCAGTACTTC.

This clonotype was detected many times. The CDR3 loop is CASSVGGADEKLFF. In DNA, the CDR3 is TGTGCCAGCAGCGTAGGAGGCGCGGACGAAAAACTGTTTTTT. The chain carries TRBV9 and TRBJ1-4; D unclear. The V end lost 0 bases, the J end lost 8 bases, and 11 bases lay between the germline ends. This CDR3 is 14 amino acids long. CDR1 SGDLS and CDR2 YYNGEE come from the germline V gene.

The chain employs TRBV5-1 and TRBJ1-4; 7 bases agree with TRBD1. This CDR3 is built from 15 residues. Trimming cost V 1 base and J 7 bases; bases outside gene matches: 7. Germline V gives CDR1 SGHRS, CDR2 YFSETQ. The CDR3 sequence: CASSLTGAVSEKLFF. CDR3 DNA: TGCGCCAGCAGCTTGACAGGGGCCGTTAGTGAAAAACTGTTTTTT.

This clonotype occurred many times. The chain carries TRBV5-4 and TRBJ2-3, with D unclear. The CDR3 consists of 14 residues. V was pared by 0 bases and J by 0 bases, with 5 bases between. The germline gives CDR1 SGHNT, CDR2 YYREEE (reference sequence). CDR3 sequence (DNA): TGTGCCAGCAGCTTGGGAGAAAGCACAGATACGCAGTATTTT. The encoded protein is CASSLGESTDTQYF.